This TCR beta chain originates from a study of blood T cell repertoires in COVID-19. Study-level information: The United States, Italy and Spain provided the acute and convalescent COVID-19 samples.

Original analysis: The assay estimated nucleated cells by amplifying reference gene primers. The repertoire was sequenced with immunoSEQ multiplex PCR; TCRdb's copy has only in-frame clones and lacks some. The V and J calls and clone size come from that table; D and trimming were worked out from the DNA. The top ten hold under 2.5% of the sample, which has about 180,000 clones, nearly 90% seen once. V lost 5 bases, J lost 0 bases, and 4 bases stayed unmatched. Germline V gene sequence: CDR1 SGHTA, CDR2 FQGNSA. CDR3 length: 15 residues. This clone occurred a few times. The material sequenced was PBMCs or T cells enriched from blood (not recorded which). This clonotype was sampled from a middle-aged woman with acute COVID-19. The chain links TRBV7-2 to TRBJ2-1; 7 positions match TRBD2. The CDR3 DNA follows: TGTGCCAGCAGCGCTTCTAGCGGCTCCTACAATGAGCAGTTCTTC. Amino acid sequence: CASSASSGSYNEQFF.